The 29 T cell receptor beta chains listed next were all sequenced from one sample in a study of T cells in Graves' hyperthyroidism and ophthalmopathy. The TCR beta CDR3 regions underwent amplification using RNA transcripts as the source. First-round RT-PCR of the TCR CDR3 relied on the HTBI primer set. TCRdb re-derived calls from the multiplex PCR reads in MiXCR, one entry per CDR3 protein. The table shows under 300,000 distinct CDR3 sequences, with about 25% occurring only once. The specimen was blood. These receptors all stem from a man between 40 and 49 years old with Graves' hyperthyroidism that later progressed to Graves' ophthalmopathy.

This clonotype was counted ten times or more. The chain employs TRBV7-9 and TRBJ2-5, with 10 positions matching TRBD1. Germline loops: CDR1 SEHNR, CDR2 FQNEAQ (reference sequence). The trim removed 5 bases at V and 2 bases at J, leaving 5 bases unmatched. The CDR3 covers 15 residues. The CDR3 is CASSRGTGVQETQYF. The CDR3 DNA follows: TGTGCCAGCAGCCGCGGGACAGGGGTGCAAGAGACCCAGTACTTC. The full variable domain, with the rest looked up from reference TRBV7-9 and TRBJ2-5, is DTGVSQNPRHKITKRGQNVTFRCDPISEHNRLYWYRQTLGQGPEFLTYFQNEAQLEKSRLLSDRFSAERPKGSFSTLEIQRTEQGDSAMYLCASSRGTGVQETQYFGPGTRLLVL.

CDR3 loop: CASSFGLGEAFF. The CDR3 coding sequence is TGTGCCAGCAGTTTCGGCCTCGGGGAAGCTTTCTTT. The chain has TRBV6-5 and TRBJ1-1, with no clear D. The length of the CDR3 is 12 residues. Germline CDR1 and CDR2: MNHEY and SVGAGI. Trimming left V 4 bases short and J 8 bases short, with 11 bases between.

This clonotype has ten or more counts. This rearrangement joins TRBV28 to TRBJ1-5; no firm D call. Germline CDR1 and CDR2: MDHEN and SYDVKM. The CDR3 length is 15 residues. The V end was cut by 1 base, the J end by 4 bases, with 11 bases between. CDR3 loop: CASSLSGMGNQPQHF. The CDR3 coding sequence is TGTGCCAGCAGTTTATCGGGGATGGGAAATCAGCCCCAGCATTTT.

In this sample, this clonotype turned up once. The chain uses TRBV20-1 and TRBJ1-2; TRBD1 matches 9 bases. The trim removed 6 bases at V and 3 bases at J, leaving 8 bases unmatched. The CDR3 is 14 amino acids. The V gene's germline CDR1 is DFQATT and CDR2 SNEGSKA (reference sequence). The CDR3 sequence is CSADPGQGHYGYTF. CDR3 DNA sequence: TGCAGTGCAGACCCGGGACAGGGACACTATGGCTACACCTTC.

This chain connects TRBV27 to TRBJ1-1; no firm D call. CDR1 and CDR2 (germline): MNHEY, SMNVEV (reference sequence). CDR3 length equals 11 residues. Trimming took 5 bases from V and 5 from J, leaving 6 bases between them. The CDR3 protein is CASSPPTEAFF. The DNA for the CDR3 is TGTGCCAGCAGTCCCCCGACTGAAGCTTTCTTT.

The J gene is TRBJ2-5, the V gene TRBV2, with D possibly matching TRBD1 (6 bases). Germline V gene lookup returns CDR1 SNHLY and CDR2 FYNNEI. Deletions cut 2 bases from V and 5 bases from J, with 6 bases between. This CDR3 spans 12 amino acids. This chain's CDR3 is CASSERGETQYF. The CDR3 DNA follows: TGTGCCAGCAGTGAAAGGGGGGAGACCCAGTACTTC.

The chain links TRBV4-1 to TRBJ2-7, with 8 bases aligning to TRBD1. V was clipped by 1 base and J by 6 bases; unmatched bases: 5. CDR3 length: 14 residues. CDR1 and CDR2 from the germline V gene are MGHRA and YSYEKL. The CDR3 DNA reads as TGCGCCAGCAGCCAAGTAAGGGACAGGTGCGAGCAGTACTTC. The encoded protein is CASSQVRDRCEQYF.

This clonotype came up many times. The CDR3 nucleotides are TGCAGTGCTAGCCCTTCAAGTCAAGCTTTCTTT. Translated, it gives CSASPSSQAFF. V and J are TRBV20-1 and TRBJ1-1; D remains ambiguous. The length of the CDR3 is 11 residues. From germline, CDR1 is DFQATT and CDR2 SNEGSKA (reference sequence). The V and J ends lost 3 bases and 9 bases respectively, with 11 bases between them.

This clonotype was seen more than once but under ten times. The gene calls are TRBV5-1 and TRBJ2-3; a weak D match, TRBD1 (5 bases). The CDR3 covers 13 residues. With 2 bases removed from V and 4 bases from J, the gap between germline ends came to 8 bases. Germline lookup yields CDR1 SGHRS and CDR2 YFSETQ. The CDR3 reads CASSFWGPDTQYF. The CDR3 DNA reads TGCGCCAGCAGCTTCTGGGGCCCAGATACGCAGTATTTT.

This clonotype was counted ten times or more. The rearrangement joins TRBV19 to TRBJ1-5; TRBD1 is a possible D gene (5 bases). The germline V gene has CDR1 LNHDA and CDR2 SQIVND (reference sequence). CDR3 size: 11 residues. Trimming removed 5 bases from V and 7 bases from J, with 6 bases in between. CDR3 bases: TGTGCCAGTAGTGACAGACAGCCCCAGCATTTT. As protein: CASSDRQPQHF.

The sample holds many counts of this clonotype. The CDR3 DNA reads TGCAGTGCTAGTCCGCAGGGTTTCTCCTACGAGCAGTACTTC. It yields the protein CSASPQGFSYEQYF. V gene TRBV20-1 combines with J gene TRBJ2-7, with a weak D call TRBD1 (5 bases). The V gene lost 3 bases and the J gene lost 0 bases, with 12 bases spanning the gap. The CDR3 consists of 14 residues. The V gene's germline CDR1 is DFQATT and CDR2 SNEGSKA (reference sequence).

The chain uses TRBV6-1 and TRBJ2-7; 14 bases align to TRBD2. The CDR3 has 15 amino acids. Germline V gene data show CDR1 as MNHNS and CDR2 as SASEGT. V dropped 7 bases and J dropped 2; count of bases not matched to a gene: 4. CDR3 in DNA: TGTGCCAGCACCCAGGGACTAGCGGGAGCCTACGAGCAGTACTTC. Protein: CASTQGLAGAYEQYF.

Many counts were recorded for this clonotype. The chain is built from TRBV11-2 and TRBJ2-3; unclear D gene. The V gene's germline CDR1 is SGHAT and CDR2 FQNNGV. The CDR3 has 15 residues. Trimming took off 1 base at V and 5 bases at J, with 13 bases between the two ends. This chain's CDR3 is CASSLVFLVGDTQYF. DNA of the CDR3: TGTGCCAGCAGCTTAGTTTTTTTAGTTGGAGATACGCAGTATTTT. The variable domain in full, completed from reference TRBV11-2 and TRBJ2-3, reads EAGVAQSPRYKIIEKRQSVAFWCNPISGHATLYWYQQILGQGPKLLIQFQNNGVVDDSQLPKDRFSAERLKGVDSTLKIQPAKLEDSAVYLCASSLVFLVGDTQYFGPGTRLTVL.

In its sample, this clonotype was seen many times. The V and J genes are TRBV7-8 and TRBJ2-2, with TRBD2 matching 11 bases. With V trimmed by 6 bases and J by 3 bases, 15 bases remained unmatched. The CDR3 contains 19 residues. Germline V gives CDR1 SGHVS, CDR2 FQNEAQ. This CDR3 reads CASSQSIVSGRAYTGELFF. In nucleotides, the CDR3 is TGTGCCAGCAGTCAGAGCATTGTTAGCGGGAGGGCGTACACCGGGGAGCTGTTTTTT.

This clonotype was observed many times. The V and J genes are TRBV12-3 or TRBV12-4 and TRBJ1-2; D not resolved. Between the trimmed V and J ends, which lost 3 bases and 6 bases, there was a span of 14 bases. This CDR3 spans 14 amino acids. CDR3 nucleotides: TGTGCCAGCAGTTTGAGGGCCTGGCCGGATGGCTACACCTTC. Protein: CASSLRAWPDGYTF.

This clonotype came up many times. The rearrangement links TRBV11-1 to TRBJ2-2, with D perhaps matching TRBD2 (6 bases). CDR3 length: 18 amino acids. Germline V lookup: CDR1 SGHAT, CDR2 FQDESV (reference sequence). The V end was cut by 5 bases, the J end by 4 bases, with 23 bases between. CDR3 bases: TGTGCCAGCAGCAAATTGTACGGGAGACCTTTGAGCACCGGGGAGCTGTTTTTT. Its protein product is CASSKLYGRPLSTGELFF.

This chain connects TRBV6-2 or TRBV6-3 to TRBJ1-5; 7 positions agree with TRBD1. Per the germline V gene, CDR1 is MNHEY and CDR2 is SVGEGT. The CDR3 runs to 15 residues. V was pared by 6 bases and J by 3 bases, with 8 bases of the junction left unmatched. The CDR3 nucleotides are TGTGCCAGCAGCACCCGACAGGGACACAATCAGCCCCAGCATTTT. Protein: CASSTRQGHNQPQHF.

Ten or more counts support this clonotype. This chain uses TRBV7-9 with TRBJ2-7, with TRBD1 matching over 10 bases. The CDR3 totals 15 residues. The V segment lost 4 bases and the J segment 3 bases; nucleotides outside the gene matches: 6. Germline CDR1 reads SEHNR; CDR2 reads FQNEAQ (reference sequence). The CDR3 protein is CASSYQWTGGYEQYF. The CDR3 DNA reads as TGTGCCAGCAGCTACCAATGGACAGGGGGCTACGAGCAGTACTTC. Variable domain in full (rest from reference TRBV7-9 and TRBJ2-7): DTGVSQNPRHKITKRGQNVTFRCDPISEHNRLYWYRQTLGQGPEFLTYFQNEAQLEKSRLLSDRFSAERPKGSFSTLEIQRTEQGDSAMYLCASSYQWTGGYEQYFGPGTRLTVT.

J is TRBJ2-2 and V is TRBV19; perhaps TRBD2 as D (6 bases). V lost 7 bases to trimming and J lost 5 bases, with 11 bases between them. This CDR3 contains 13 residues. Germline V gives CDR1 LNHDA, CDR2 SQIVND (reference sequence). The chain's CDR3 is CASNGGGTGELFF. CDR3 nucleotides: TGTGCCAGTAATGGAGGAGGGACCGGGGAGCTGTTTTTT.

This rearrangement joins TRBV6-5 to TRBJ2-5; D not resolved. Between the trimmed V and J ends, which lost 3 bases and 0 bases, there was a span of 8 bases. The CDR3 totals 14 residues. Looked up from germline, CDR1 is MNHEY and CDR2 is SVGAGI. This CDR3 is CASSYSEYQETQYF. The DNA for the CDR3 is TGTGCCAGCAGTTATTCAGAGTACCAAGAGACCCAGTACTTC.

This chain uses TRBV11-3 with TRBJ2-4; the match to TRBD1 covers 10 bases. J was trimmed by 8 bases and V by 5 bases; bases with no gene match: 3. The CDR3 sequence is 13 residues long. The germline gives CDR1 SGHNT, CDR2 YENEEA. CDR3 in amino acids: CASSSGQGDIQYF. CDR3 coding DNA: TGTGCCAGCAGCAGCGGACAGGGGGACATTCAGTACTTC.

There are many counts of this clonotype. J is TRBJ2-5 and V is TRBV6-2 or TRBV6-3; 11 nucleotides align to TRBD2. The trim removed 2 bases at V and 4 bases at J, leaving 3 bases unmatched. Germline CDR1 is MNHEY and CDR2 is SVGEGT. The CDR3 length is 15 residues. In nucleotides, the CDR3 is TGTGCCAGCAGTTACGCTAGCGGGGGGACAGAGACCCAGTACTTC. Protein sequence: CASSYASGGTETQYF.

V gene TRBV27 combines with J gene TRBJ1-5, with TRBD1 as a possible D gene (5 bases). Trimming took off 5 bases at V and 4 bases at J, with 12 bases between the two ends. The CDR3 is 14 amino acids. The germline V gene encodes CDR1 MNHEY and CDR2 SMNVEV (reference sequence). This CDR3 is CASSPNRPNQPQHF. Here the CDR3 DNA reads TGTGCCAGCAGTCCCAACAGGCCAAATCAGCCCCAGCATTTT.

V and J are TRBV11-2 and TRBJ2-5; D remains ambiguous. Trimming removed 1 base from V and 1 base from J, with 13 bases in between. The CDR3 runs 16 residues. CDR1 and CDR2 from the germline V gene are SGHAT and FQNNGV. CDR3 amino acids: CASSLGFGQPQETQYF. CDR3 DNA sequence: TGTGCCAGCAGCTTAGGGTTTGGGCAACCCCAAGAGACCCAGTACTTC. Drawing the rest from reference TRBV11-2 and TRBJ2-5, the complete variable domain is EAGVAQSPRYKIIEKRQSVAFWCNPISGHATLYWYQQILGQGPKLLIQFQNNGVVDDSQLPKDRFSAERLKGVDSTLKIQPAKLEDSAVYLCASSLGFGQPQETQYFGPGTRLLVL.

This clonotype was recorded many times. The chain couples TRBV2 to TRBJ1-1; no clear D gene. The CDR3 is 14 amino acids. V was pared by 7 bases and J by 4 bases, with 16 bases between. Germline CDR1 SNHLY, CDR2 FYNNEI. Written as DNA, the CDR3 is TGTGCCAGCAATCTCGAGGGTAGGACCACTGAAGCTTTCTTT. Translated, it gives CASNLEGRTTEAFF.

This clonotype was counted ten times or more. This chain's CDR3 is CATSDRYGGAGETQYF. CDR3 DNA sequence: TGTGCCACCAGTGACCGCTATGGGGGAGCGGGAGAGACCCAGTACTTC. The chain links TRBV24-1 to TRBJ2-5, with a possible D match to TRBD2 (6 bases). The germline V gene encodes CDR1 KGHDR and CDR2 SFDVKD. This CDR3 is built from 16 residues. The V end was cut by 4 bases, the J end by 4 bases, with 18 bases between.

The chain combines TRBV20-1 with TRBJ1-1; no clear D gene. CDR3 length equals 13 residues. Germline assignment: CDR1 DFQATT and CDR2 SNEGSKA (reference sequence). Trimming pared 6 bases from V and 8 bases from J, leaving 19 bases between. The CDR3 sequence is CSAKRVSGQEAFF. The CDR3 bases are TGCAGTGCCAAGAGGGTTTCGGGTCAAGAAGCTTTCTTT.

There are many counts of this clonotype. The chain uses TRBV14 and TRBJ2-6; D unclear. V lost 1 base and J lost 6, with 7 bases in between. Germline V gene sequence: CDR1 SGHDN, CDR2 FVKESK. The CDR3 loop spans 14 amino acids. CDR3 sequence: CASSQGSQANVLTF. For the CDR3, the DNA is TGTGCCAGCAGCCAAGGAAGCCAGGCCAACGTCCTGACTTTC.

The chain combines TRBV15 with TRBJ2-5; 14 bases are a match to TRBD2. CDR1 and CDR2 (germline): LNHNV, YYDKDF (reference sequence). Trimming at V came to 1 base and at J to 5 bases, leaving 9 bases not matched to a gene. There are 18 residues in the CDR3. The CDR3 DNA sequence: TGTGCCACCAGCAGAGTGGGGACTAGCGGGAGATGGAGGGAGACCCAGTACTTC. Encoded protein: CATSRVGTSGRWRETQYF.